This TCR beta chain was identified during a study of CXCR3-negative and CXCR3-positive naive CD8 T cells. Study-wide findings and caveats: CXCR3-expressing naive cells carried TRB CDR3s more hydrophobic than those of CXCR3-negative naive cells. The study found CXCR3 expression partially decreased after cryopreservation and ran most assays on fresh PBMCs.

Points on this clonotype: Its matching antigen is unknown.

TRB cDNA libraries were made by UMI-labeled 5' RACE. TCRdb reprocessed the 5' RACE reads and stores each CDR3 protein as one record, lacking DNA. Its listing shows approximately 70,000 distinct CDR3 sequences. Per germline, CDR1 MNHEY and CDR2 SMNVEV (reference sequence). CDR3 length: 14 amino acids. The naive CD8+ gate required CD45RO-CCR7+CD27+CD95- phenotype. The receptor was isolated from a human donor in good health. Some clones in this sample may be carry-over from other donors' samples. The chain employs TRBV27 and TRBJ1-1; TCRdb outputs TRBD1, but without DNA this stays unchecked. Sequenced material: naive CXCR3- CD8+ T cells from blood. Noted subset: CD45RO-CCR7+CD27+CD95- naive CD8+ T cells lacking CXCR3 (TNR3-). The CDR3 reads CASGRGLMNTEAFF.